The source of this T cell receptor (beta chain) is a study of cytomegalovirus exposure and HLA in healthy donors. On the study more broadly: From HLA-typed donors, an early data release held tens of millions of unique TCRs. Study-level results: Presence/absence analyses assumed roughly uniform sequencing depth across donors, which may not hold. Overall, some 160 TCR beta chains were annotated as cytomegalovirus-associated.

Germline loops: CDR1 MDHEN, CDR2 SYDVKM. With 6 bases removed from V and 3 bases from J, the gap between germline ends came to 15 bases. The CDR3 spans 15 residues. A word on this clone: Its antigen is undetermined.

PCR was performed using 60 Vbeta and 13 Jbeta primers. Clones were read by immunoSEQ multiplex PCR, and TCRdb kept only the in-frame ones, dropping some. The sample shows under 200,000 clones, about four fifths of them seen only once. This chain links TRBV28 with TRBJ2-4; D possibly corresponds to TRBD1 (5 bases). The specimen was PBMCs. This TCR was sampled from a male donor in good health and CMV-seronegative. CDR3 DNA sequence: TGTGCCAGCAGGTCAGGGTTATTGGGCAAAAACATTCAGTACTTC. Translation gives CASRSGLLGKNIQYF. Looking up the rest from reference TRBV28 and TRBJ2-4 gives the full variable domain: DVKVTQSSRYLVKRTGEKVFLECVQDMDHENMFWYRQDPGLGLRLIYFSYDVKMKEKGDIPEGYSVSREKKERFSLILESASTNQTSMYLCASRSGLLGKNIQYFGAGTRLSVL.